This TCR beta chain is from a study of T cell repertoires in cytomegalovirus infection. About the research overall: Matching HLA type, along with CMV infection, was indicated by public TCR beta signatures. Points from the study as a whole: Cumulative frequency (of public TCR beta family members) identified carriers of CMV plus the relevant HLA. In two of eight donors, the top clonotype was HLA-C-restricted CMV-specific.

Many counts were recorded for this clonotype. Its cognate antigen is unknown. TCRdb itself ran the reads through MiXCR, one entry per CDR3 protein. Of hundreds of thousands of distinct CDR3 sequences in the sample, less than 40% were seen once. The receptor was derived from a human donor in good health (CMV status not recorded). Some clones in this sample may be carry-over from other donors' samples. The sample taken for sequencing was PBMCs.

CDR3 DNA sequence: TGTGCCAGCAGTGAATATATTTTGGCGGGACAGGGGGTGCAGAACTATGGCTACACCTTC. Translation gives CASSEYILAGQGVQNYGYTF. V gene TRBV25-1 combines with J gene TRBJ1-2, with 11 bases aligning to TRBD1. The V segment lost 0 bases and the J segment 2 bases; nucleotides outside the gene matches: 14. CDR1 is MGHDK, CDR2 SYGVNS, per germline. This CDR3 comprises 20 residues.